This is a list of T cell receptor beta chains from one sample in a study of monozygotic twins with inflammatory bowel disease. Each CDR3 protein gets one entry in TCRdb, which reprocessed the 5' RACE reads and gives no DNA. The sample has approximately 400,000 distinct CDR3 sequences. Sample: blood. These receptors were taken from a human donor with ulcerative colitis or Crohn's disease, or a healthy co-twin of an affected twin (not recorded which). Each CDR3 is given with its conserved first and last residue.

>TRBV29-1|TRBJ2-1
CSVVSSSYNEQFF
>TRBV20-1|TRBJ1-2
CSARVDSTGGYTF
>TRBV27|TRBJ2-2
CASSRGQINTGELFF
>TRBV6-5|TRBJ2-1
CASSYYSGGTGYNEQFF
>TRBV5-1|TRBJ1-6
CASSLASTGWENSPLHF
>TRBV7-2|TRBJ2-5
CASSFLAGGLQETQYF
>TRBV7-9|TRBJ2-3
CASSFIAITDTQYF
>TRBV5-4|TRBJ2-1
CASFVERGAREQFF
>TRBV5-1|TRBJ1-1
CASSYGQRDTEAFF
>TRBV27|TRBJ2-2
CASSALGVAGPGELFF
>TRBV5-1|TRBJ1-1
CASRDLRGPGTEAFF
>TRBV20-1|TRBJ2-1
CSATTPGGHYNEQFF
>TRBV5-5|TRBJ2-7
CASSLGPGPGPYEQYF
>TRBV20-1|TRBJ2-3
CSASDRGRDTQYF
>TRBV7-8|TRBJ1-2
CASSAQQGVLYGYTF
>TRBV15|TRBJ1-1
CATSSGWGTEAFF
>TRBV7-6|TRBJ1-6
CASRMTGSYNSPLHF
>TRBV12-3/TRBV12-4|TRBJ1-5
CASTFLGGNQPQHF
>TRBV6-1|TRBJ2-3
CASSDRWLGTDTQYF
>TRBV20-1|TRBJ2-5
CSARFPGGGQETQYF
>TRBV18|TRBJ1-3
CASSPPGRSSGNTIYF
>TRBV9|TRBJ1-1
CASRRSGSQGDTEAFF
>TRBV29-1|TRBJ1-1
CSVVQGMEAFF
>TRBV6-5|TRBJ1-3
CASSYPEHSGNTIYF
>TRBV11-2|TRBJ1-1
CASSLRLATEAFF
>TRBV30|TRBJ1-2
CAWSVGGGPHGYTF
>TRBV29-1|TRBJ2-3
CSVEVAGVRTDTQYF
>TRBV5-1|TRBJ1-5
CASRAGDRSNQPQHF
>TRBV6-1|TRBJ2-7
CASTYGTSGLHDEQYF
>TRBV28|TRBJ2-3
CASSSSGASGDTQYF
>TRBV15|TRBJ2-1
CATSSPGEAVNEQFF
>TRBV4-1|TRBJ2-7
CASSLLSGQGSYEQYF
>TRBV15|TRBJ1-2
CATSVGANYGYTF
>TRBV3-1|TRBJ1-1
CASSQGVRGISEAFF
>TRBV3-1|TRBJ2-3
CASSQWSGGATDTQYF
>TRBV11-3|TRBJ1-1
CASSLEMGTEAFF
>TRBV4-3|TRBJ2-7
CASSQEVAGATYEQYF
>TRBV12-3/TRBV12-4|TRBJ1-4
CASSFSPTTNEKLFF
>TRBV11-1|TRBJ2-1
CASSFGFTGTGDSYEQFF
>TRBV6-5|TRBJ2-3
CASSYRTSGGRTDTQYF
>TRBV20-1|TRBJ2-3
CSAKGALLAGASTDTQYF
>TRBV20-1|TRBJ1-4
CSARPRRAPAEKLFF
>TRBV6-5|TRBJ2-7
CASSYPRAGSYEQYF
>TRBV2|TRBJ1-5
CASSESVVTGNQPQHF
>TRBV29-1|TRBJ1-2
CNIGAETGYTF
>TRBV3-1|TRBJ2-2
CASSQLTRGGTGELFF
>TRBV12-3/TRBV12-4|TRBJ2-3
CASSPPELAGGLTDTQYF
>TRBV12-3/TRBV12-4|TRBJ2-1
CASSSRGGSSYNEQFF